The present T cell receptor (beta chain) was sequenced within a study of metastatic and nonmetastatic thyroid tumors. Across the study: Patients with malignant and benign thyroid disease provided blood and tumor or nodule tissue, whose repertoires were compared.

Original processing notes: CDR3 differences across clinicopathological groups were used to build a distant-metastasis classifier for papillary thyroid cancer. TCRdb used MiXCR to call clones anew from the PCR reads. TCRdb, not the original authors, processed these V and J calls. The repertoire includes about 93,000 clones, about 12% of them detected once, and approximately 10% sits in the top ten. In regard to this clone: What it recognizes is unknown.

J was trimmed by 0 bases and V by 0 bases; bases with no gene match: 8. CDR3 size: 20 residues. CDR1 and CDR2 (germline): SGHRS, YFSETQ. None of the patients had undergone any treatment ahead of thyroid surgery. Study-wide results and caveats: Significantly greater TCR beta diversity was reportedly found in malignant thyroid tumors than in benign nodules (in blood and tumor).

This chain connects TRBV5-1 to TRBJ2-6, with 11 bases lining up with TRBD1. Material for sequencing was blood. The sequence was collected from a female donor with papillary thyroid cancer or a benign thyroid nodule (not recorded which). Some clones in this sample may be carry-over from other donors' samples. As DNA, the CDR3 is TGCGCCAGCAGCTTGGCCATCCGGGGACAGGGGGTCTCTGGGGCCAACGTCCTGACTTTC. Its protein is CASSLAIRGQGVSGANVLTF.